This T cell receptor beta chain was identified in a study of blood T cell repertoires in COVID-19. CDR1 and CDR2 (germline): MNHEY, SMNVEV (reference sequence). The V end was cut by 4 bases, the J end by 0 bases, with 15 bases between. This CDR3 has 16 residues. Turning to this clone: Other DNA sequences within the sample encode an identical CDR3.

In the authors' workflow: For nucleated cells, counts were estimated from reference gene primer amplification. Sequencing used immunoSEQ multiplex PCR; TCRdb keeps in-frame clones, though not all of them. From that table come the V and J calls and clone size; the DNA was used to work out D and trimming. The repertoire consists of 200,000 or so clones, with about 82% occurring once and the leading ten covering about 5.5%. The sequenced sample consisted of peripheral blood. The origin of this receptor is a woman in her 30s with acute or convalescent COVID-19. This sequence joins TRBV27 and TRBJ1-1; D not resolved. The DNA for the CDR3 is TGTGCCAGCAGTTCCCAACAGTTTTTCATGAACACTGAAGCTTTCTTT. Amino acid sequence: CASSSQQFFMNTEAFF.